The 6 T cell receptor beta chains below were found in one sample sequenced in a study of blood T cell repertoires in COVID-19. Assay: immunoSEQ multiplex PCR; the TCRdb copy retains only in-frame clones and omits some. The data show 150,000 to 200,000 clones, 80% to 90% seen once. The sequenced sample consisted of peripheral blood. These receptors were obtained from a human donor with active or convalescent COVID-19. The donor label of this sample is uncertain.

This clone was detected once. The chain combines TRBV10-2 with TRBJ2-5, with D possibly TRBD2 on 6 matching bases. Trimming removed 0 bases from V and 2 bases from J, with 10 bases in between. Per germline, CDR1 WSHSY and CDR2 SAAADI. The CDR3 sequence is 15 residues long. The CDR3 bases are TGCGCCAGCAGTGAGTCGGGACTCTTTCAAGAGACCCAGTACTTC. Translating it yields CASSESGLFQETQYF.

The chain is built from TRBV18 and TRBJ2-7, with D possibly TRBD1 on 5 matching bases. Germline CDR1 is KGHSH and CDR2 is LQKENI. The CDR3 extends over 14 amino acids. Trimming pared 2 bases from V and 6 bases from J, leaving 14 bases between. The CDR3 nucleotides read TGTGCCAGCTCACCATCCAATTTGCAGGGCGAGCAGTACTTC. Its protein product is CASSPSNLQGEQYF.

The CDR3 sequence is CASSLGGPTDTQYF. CDR3 nucleotides: TGTGCCAGCAGCTTGGGGGGGCCCACAGATACGCAGTATTTT. V gene TRBV11-1 combines with J gene TRBJ2-3; perhaps TRBD2 as D (7 bases). The CDR3 runs 14 residues. Germline CDR1 is SGHAT and CDR2 is FQDESV (reference sequence). Deletions cut 3 bases from V and 2 bases from J, with 9 bases between.

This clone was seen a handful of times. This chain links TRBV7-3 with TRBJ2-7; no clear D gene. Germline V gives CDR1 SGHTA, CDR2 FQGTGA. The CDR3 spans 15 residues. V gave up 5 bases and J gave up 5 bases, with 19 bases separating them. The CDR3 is CASSLKAIPNHEQYF. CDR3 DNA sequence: TGTGCCAGCAGCCTGAAAGCCATTCCAAATCACGAGCAGTACTTC.

Here the CDR3 DNA reads TGTGCCAGTAGTACCCTAGGATATATGACAGGGGGCGCGATAACGGAACAGTACTTC. Amino acid sequence: CASSTLGYMTGGAITEQYF. V and J are TRBV19 and TRBJ2-7; 10 nucleotides match TRBD1. Losses at the gene ends were 4 bases for V and 10 bases for J; bases not matched to a gene: 25. Germline V gene sequence: CDR1 LNHDA, CDR2 SQIVND (reference sequence). The CDR3 consists of 19 residues.

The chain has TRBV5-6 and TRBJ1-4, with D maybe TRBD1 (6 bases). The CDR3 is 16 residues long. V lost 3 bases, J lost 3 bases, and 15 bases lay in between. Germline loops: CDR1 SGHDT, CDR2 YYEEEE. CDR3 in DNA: TGTGCCAGCAGCTCTCGGGACACCGCATCTAATGAAAAACTGTTTTTT. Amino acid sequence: CASSSRDTASNEKLFF. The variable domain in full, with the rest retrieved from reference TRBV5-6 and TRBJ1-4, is DAGVTQSPTHLIKTRGQQVTLRCSPKSGHDTVSWYQQALGQGPQFIFQYYEEEERQRGNFPDRFSGHQFPNYSSELNVNALLLGDSALYLCASSSRDTASNEKLFFGSGTQLSVL.